The sequence of this TCR beta chain was determined in a study of a mutant IDH1 vaccine in newly diagnosed glioma. Study-level information: In weeks 1, 3, 5, 7, 11, 15, 19 and 23, patients were immunized, eight times in all. The study started vaccination 4-6 weeks after radiotherapy alone, or with temozolomide cycles. Previous care, which was radiotherapy, temozolomide, or both, most often involved both.

Regarding this clone: Its target is not known.

Time point specified: week 23, last vaccination. It was 300 ug of mutant IDH1 20-mer peptide that made up each vaccine dose, given with topical imiquimod. Tumors from donors were new WHO grade 3 or 4 IDH1-mutant astrocytomas with ATRX loss. The table came from immunoSEQ multiplex PCR; TCRdb's copy has only in-frame clones and leaves some out. The sample lists around 78,000 clones, 75% to 85% seen once, with 2% to 2.5% in the top ten. The material was PBMCs, obtained from a glioma patient whose treatment included an IDH1 peptide vaccine. This sequence originates from a man under 40 with glioma. Some clones in this sample may be carry-over from other donors' samples.

CDR3: CASSVVGGPNTGELFF. The CDR3 DNA sequence: TGTGCCAGCAGCGTTGTAGGGGGGCCGAACACCGGGGAGCTGTTTTTT. The chain uses TRBV9 and TRBJ2-2; D tentatively reads TRBD1 or TRBD2 (6 bases each). The CDR3 spans 16 residues. Germline CDR1 SGDLS, CDR2 YYNGEE. V lost 2 bases and J 0 bases, leaving 11 bases between the germline ends.